This T cell receptor (beta chain) was sequenced in a study of blood T cell repertoires in COVID-19. Turning to the study itself: COVID-19 samples collected from the United States, Italy and Spain covered acute and convalescent phases. PBMCs, B-cell-depleted T cells, or T cells were the source of the cDNA or gDNA that made up the material.

Authors' methods: Cell counts per sample came from amplifying reference gene primers. TCRdb's table, derived via immunoSEQ multiplex PCR, lists solely in-frame clones and lacks some. V and J calls and clone size follow that table, whereas D and trimming were derived from the DNA. Seen here are about 260,000 clones, about four fifths observed once, and the top ten hold 1.5% to 1.9%. The table lists this clone with a count of one. This TCR was recovered from a woman in her 40s who had recovered from COVID-19. Sequencing was done on a sample of peripheral blood.

CDR3 sequence reads: CASSTGTGSNQPQHF. The DNA for the CDR3 is TGTGCCAGCAGCACCGGGACAGGATCCAATCAGCCCCAGCATTTT. The V and J genes are TRBV7-9 and TRBJ1-5; 8 positions match TRBD1. Germline V gene sequence: CDR1 SEHNR, CDR2 FQNEAQ (reference sequence). J was trimmed by 3 bases and V by 5 bases; bases with no gene match: 6. The CDR3 spans 15 residues.